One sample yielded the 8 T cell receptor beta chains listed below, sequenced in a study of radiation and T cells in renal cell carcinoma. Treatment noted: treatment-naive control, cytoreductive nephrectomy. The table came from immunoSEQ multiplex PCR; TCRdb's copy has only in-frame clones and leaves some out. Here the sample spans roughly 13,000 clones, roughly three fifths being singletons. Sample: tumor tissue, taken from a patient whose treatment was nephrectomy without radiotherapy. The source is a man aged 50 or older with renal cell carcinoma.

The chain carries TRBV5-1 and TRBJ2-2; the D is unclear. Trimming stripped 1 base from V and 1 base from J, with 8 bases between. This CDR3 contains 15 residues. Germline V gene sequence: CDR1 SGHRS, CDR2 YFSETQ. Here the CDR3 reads CASSLISGNTGELFF. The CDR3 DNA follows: TGCGCCAGCAGCTTGATCTCGGGGAACACCGGGGAGCTGTTTTTT.

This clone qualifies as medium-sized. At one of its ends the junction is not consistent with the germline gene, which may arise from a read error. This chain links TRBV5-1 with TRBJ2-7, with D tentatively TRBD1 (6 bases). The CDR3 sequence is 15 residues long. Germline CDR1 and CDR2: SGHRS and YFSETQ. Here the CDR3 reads CASRLGQGTDDEQYF. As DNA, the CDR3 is TGCGCCAGCAGATTGGGCCAGGGGACGGATGACGAGCAGTACTTC.

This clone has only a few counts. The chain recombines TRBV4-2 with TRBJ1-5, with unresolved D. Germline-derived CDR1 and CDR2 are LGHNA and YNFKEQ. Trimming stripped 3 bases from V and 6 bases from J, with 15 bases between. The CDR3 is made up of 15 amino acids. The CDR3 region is CASSQAGGVGQPQHF. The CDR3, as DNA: TGTGCCAGCAGCCAGGCAGGAGGAGTGGGTCAGCCCCAGCATTTT.

CDR3 in amino acids: CASSTPPSGGPTDTQYF. CDR3 DNA sequence: TGTGCCAGCAGCACCCCCCCCTCAGGGGGACCCACAGATACGCAGTATTTT. This chain uses TRBV9 with TRBJ2-3; 7 bases align to TRBD1. Losses at the gene ends were 4 bases for V and 2 bases for J; bases not matched to a gene: 13. There are 17 residues in the CDR3. Germline V gives CDR1 SGDLS, CDR2 YYNGEE.

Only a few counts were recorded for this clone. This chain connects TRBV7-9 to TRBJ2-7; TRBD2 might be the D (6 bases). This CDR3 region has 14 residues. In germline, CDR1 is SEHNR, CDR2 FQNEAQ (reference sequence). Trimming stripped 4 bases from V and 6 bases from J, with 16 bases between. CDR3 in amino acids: CASSSGGGSAEQYF. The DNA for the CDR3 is TGTGCCAGCAGCTCAGGTGGGGGGAGCGCCGAGCAGTACTTC. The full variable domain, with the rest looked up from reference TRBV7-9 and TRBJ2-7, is DTGVSQNPRHKITKRGQNVTFRCDPISEHNRLYWYRQTLGQGPEFLTYFQNEAQLEKSRLLSDRFSAERPKGSFSTLEIQRTEQGDSAMYLCASSSGGGSAEQYFGPGTRLTVT.

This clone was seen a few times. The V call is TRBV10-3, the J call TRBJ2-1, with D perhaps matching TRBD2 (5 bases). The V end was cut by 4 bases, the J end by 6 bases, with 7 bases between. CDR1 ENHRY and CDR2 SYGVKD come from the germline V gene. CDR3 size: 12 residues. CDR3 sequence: CAISGGSNEQFF. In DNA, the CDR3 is TGTGCCATCAGTGGAGGGTCCAATGAGCAGTTCTTC.

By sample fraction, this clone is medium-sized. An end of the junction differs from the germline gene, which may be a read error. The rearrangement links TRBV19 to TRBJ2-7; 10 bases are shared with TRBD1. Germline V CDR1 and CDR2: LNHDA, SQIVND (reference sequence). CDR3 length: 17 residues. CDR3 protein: CASSIDHQTGGNSGQDF. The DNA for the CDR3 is TGTGCCAGTAGTATAGATCACCAGACAGGGGGCAACTCTGGGCAGGACTTC.

The DNA of the CDR3 is TGCGCCAGCAGCAGGGCTCCGGGACGGACAGGGATCTACAATGAGCAGTTCTTC. This gives the protein CASSRAPGRTGIYNEQFF. This sequence joins TRBV5-1 and TRBJ2-1; 8 bases fit TRBD1. Germline lookup yields CDR1 SGHRS and CDR2 YFSETQ. The CDR3 is 18 amino acids. V shed 4 bases and J 3 bases; nucleotides not matched to a gene: 15.